One T cell receptor beta chain is described in this entry. What it binds is not known. Profiling relied on immunoSEQ multiplex PCR, and the TCRdb table lists in-frame clones only, not all of them. The data hold some 96,000 clones, with approximately 84% observed a single time. Whether given at about 4 or about 12 weeks, second doses were pooled. The data were taken from a study of T cell responses to AZD1222 COVID-19 vaccine. Study results and limitations: Repertoires were collected only later (after the peak T cell response had occurred). Unmutated variant regions are reportedly the target of nearly half of TCRs that are spike-specific.

The material was peripheral blood, obtained 28 days after the second AZD1222 dose. The clonotype was recovered from an adult who received the AZD1222 COVID-19 vaccine.

In DNA form, the CDR3 reads TGTGCCAGCAGCTTAACGGGGGGAAGCACAGATACGCAGTATTTT. Translating it yields CASSLTGGSTDTQYF. The rearrangement joins TRBV7-3 to TRBJ2-3; tentatively, D is TRBD2 (6 bases). The germline V gene has CDR1 SGHTA and CDR2 FQGTGA. The CDR3 extends over 15 amino acids. Trimming cost V 0 bases and J 0 bases, with 7 bases left between them.